This is a list of T cell receptor beta chains from one sample in a study of beta chain features in type 1 diabetes. Clones were read by immunoSEQ multiplex PCR, and TCRdb kept only the in-frame ones, dropping some. The sample records roughly 400,000 clones, about 10% being singletons. Source material: central memory CD4+ T cells from blood. The receptors come from a man aged 30 to 45 with type 1 diabetes. Each CDR3 is given with its conserved first and last residue. The order of the fields is D gene, J gene, V gene, clone size, CDR3 protein, CDR3 DNA. D genes are given only for firm matches. Expanded clones are given a class, and other clones once, few, many or no size at all.

>NA|TRBJ2-7|TRBV14|NA
CASSQGSWGARDEQYF
TGTGCCAGCTCTCAAGGCAGCTGGGGGGCTAGGGACGAGCAGTACTTC
>TRBD2|TRBJ2-2|TRBV6-1|NA
CASTRSLAGAGELFF
TGTGCCAGCACTCGTTCACTAGCGGGAGCCGGGGAGCTGTTTTTT
>NA|TRBJ2-7|TRBV5-1|few
CASSSQGHEQYF
TGCGCCAGCAGCTCGCAAGGACACGAGCAGTACTTC
>NA|TRBJ1-5|TRBV18|few
CASSPSGNQPQHF
TGTGCCAGCTCACCGAGCGGAAATCAGCCCCAGCATTTT
>TRBD1|TRBJ2-3|TRBV7-6|NA
CASSLSPGQGSDTQYF
TGTGCCAGCAGCTTGTCTCCGGGACAGGGGTCAGATACGCAGTATTTT
>TRBD2|TRBJ2-1|TRBV6-1|NA
CASSEALVGLAFF
TGTGCCAGCAGTGAAGCGCTCGTAGGACTAGCTTTCTTC
>TRBD2|TRBJ2-1|TRBV7-3|many
CASSPGTSVTNEQFF
TGTGCCAGCAGCCCCGGGACTAGCGTAACCAATGAGCAGTTCTTC
>TRBD1|TRBJ2-7|TRBV15|many
CATSRDLAGTGVVEVQYF
TGTGCCACCAGCAGAGATTTAGCCGGGACAGGGGTGGTCGAGGTGCAGTACTTC
>NA|TRBJ2-2|TRBV11-2|many
CASSLEQNTGELFF
TGTGCCAGCAGCTTAGAGCAGAACACCGGGGAGCTGTTTTTT
>NA|TRBJ1-2|TRBV4-1|few
CASSQDYSSYGYTF
TGCGCCAGCAGCCAAGATTACAGTTCCTATGGCTACACCTTC
>NA|TRBJ2-3|TRBV6-5|few
CASSYWGAKDTQYF
TGTGCCAGCAGTTATTGGGGGGCGAAAGATACGCAGTATTTT
>TRBD2|TRBJ2-1|TRBV18|many
CASSPGLAGVLEQFF
TGTGCCAGCTCACCGGGACTAGCGGGAGTTTTAGAGCAGTTCTTC
>NA|TRBJ1-2|TRBV6-1|few
CASSAGEYGYTF
TGTGCCAGCAGCGCAGGGGAATATGGCTACACCTTC
>TRBD2|TRBJ2-4|TRBV28|NA
CASSSPSGNLIQYF
TGTGCCAGCAGCTCCCCTAGCGGGAACCTCATTCAGTACTTC
>NA|TRBJ2-1|TRBV2|NA
CASSINGYEQFF
TGTGCCAGCAGCATCAATGGGTATGAGCAGTTCTTC
>NA|TRBJ1-1|TRBV19|NA
CASLGVEGQGTEAFF
TGTGCCAGCCTCGGGGTGGAGGGTCAGGGCACTGAAGCTTTCTTT
>TRBD1|TRBJ1-2|TRBV27|few
CASSLNRGNYGYTF
TGTGCCAGCAGTTTAAACAGGGGGAACTATGGCTACACCTTC
>NA|TRBJ2-5|TRBV5-6|NA
CASSLLTRPQETQYF
TGTGCCAGCAGCTTATTAACAAGGCCCCAAGAGACCCAGTACTTC
>TRBD2|TRBJ2-3|TRBV2|NA
CASVRVAGGYTDTQYF
TGTGCCAGCGTCAGAGTAGCGGGAGGGTACACAGATACGCAGTATTTT
>NA|TRBJ2-1|TRBV11-3|NA
CASSSGSADEQFF
TGTGCCAGCAGCTCAGGGTCAGCGGATGAGCAGTTCTTC
>NA|TRBJ2-1|TRBV5-1|few
CASAPAVGYNEQFF
TGCGCCAGCGCCCCAGCGGTCGGGTACAATGAGCAGTTCTTC
>TRBD1|TRBJ1-5|TRBV2|NA
CASTGRTGRGSGQPQHF
TGTGCCAGCACTGGAAGGACAGGTCGGGGCAGCGGTCAGCCCCAGCATTTT
>NA|TRBJ2-3|TRBV7-9|few
CASSSAGRRDTQYF
TGTGCCAGCAGCTCGGCAGGGCGGAGAGATACGCAGTATTTT
>TRBD2|TRBJ2-3|TRBV10-3|many
CAISRLAGVLDTQYF
TGTGCCATCAGTCGTCTGGCGGGAGTACTGGATACGCAGTATTTT
>TRBD1|TRBJ2-3|TRBV29-1|NA
CSTPGQSSTDTQYF
TGCAGCACACCGGGACAGAGTAGCACAGATACGCAGTATTTT
>NA|TRBJ2-1|TRBV5-1|few
CASSFLQLSSYNEQFF
TGCGCCAGCAGCTTCCTACAACTTAGCTCCTACAATGAGCAGTTCTTC
>TRBD2|TRBJ2-1|TRBV5-1|NA
CASSQGLAGPWNEQFF
TGCGCCAGCAGCCAGGGACTAGCGGGACCGTGGAATGAGCAGTTCTTC
>NA|TRBJ2-6|TRBV11-2|NA
CASSLDRSGANVLTF
TGTGCCAGCAGCTTAGATCGCTCTGGGGCCAACGTCCTGACTTTC
>NA|TRBJ2-5|TRBV10-1|NA
CASSEGWQDQETQYF
TGCGCCAGCAGTGAGGGATGGCAGGATCAAGAGACCCAGTACTTC
>TRBD1|TRBJ2-2|TRBV6-5|NA
CASSWGQDLKGRLFF
TGTGCCAGCAGTTGGGGACAGGACCTGAAAGGGAGGCTGTTTTTT
>NA|TRBJ2-5|TRBV7-8|few
CASSLLETQYF
TGTGCCAGCAGCTTATTGGAGACCCAGTACTTC
>TRBD2|TRBJ2-2|TRBV27|few
CASSSIGRGTNTGELFF
TGTGCCAGCAGTTCAATCGGGAGGGGCACGAACACCGGGGAGCTGTTTTTT
>TRBD1|TRBJ1-2|TRBV6-1|NA
CASSHPGQGYGYTF
TGTGCCAGCAGTCACCCGGGACAGGGGTACGGCTACACCTTC
>NA|TRBJ2-2|TRBV5-1|NA
CASALILDGELFF
TGCGCCAGCGCGCTCATTTTAGACGGGGAGCTGTTTTTT
>NA|TRBJ2-5|TRBV10-3|NA
CASSGNAGETQYF
TGTGCCAGCAGTGGGAACGCGGGAGAGACCCAGTACTTC
>NA|TRBJ2-7|TRBV11-3|once
CASSSWESSGEQYF
TGTGCCAGCAGCTCTTGGGAAAGCTCGGGGGAGCAGTACTTC